This T cell receptor (beta chain) stems from a study of blood T cell repertoires in COVID-19. Across the whole study: T cells, B-cell-depleted T cells, or PBMCs supplied cDNA or gDNA.

In the authors' workflow: For nucleated cells, counts were estimated from reference gene primer amplification. Data came from immunoSEQ multiplex PCR; TCRdb stores just in-frame clones and leaves some out. V, J and clone size are those of that table, while D and trimming were read from the DNA. The repertoire includes 150,000 to 200,000 clones, approximately 83% of them detected once, and roughly 1.4% sits in the top ten. The count of this clone is one. Trimming at V came to 7 bases and at J to 8 bases, leaving 5 bases not matched to a gene. CDR3 length: 12 residues. Germline CDR1 and CDR2: SQVTM and ANQGSEA.

The TCR sequence derives from a human donor in a cohort sampled during active COVID-19. The genes are TRBV29-1 and TRBJ2-1; 10 nucleotides match TRBD1. The sample comprised peripheral blood. The CDR3 nucleotides read TGCAGCGGCGGACAGGGGGGGTATGAGCAGTTCTTC. Translation: CSGGQGGYEQFF.